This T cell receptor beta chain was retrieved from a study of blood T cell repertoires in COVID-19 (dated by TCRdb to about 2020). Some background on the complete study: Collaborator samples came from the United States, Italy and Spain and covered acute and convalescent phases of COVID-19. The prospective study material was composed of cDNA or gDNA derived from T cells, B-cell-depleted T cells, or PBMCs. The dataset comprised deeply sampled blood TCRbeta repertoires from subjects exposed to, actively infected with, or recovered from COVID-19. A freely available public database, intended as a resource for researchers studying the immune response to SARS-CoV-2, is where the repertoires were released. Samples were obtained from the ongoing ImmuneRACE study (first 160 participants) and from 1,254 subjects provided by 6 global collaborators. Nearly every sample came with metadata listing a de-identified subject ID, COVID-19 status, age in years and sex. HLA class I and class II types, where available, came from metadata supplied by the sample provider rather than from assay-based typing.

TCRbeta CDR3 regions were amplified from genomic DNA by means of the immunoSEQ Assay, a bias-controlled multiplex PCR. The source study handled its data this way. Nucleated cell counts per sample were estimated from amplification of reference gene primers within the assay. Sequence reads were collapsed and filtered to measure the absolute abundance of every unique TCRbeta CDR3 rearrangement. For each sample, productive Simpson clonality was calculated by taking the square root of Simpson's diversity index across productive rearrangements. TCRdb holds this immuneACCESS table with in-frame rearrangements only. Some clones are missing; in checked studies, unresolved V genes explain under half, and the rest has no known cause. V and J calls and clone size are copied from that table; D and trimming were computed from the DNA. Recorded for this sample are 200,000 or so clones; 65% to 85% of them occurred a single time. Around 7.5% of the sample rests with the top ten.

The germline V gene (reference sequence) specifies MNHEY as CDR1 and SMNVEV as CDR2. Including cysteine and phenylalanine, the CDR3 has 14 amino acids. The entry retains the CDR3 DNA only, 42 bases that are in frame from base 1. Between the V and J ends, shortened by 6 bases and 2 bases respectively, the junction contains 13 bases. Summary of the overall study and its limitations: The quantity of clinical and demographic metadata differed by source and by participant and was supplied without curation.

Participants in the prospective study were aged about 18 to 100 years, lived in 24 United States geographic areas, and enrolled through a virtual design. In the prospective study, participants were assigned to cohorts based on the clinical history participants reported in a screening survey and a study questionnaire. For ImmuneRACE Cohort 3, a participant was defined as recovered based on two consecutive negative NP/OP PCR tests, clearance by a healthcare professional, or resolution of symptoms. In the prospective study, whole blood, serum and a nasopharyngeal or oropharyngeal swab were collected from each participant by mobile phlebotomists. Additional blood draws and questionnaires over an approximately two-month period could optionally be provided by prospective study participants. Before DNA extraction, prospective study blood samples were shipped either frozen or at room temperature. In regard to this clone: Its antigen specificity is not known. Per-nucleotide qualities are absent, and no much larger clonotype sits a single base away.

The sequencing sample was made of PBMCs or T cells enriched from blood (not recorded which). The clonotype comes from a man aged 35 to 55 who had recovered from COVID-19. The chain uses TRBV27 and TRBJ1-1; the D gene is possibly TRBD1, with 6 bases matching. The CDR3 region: CASRHGQTNTEAFF. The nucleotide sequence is TGTGCCAGCAGGCACGGACAGACAAACACTGAAGCTTTCTTT.